This T cell receptor (beta chain) comes out of a study of shared clonotypes between healthy human individuals. Study-wide results and caveats: Only blood was sampled; tissue repertoires likely differ.

The protocol was immunoSEQ multiplex PCR, while the TCRdb copy is restricted to in-frame clones and leaves out a portion. The data show roughly 1.4 million clones, with approximately 98.5% seen just once and approximately 0.38% held by the top ten. Healthy and HIV-negative, the adult donors had no recent acute infections or vaccinations. Negatively enriched CD4+ T cells were divided by CD45RA into naive and memory. The V end lost 10 bases, the J end lost 6 bases, and 15 bases lay between the germline ends. The CDR3 is 13 amino acids. Germline CDR1 SGHVS, CDR2 FQNEAQ. Concerning this clone: What it binds is unknown.

The genes are TRBV7-8 and TRBJ2-2; D is ambiguous. Sequences were obtained from naive CD4+ T cells sorted from blood. Subset here: CD45RA+ positively selected. This receptor was identified in a man aged 25-45 years in good health. The CDR3 DNA is TGTGCCACCCAGACCCGAAATTCCGGGGAGCTGTTTTTT. This translates into CATQTRNSGELFF.